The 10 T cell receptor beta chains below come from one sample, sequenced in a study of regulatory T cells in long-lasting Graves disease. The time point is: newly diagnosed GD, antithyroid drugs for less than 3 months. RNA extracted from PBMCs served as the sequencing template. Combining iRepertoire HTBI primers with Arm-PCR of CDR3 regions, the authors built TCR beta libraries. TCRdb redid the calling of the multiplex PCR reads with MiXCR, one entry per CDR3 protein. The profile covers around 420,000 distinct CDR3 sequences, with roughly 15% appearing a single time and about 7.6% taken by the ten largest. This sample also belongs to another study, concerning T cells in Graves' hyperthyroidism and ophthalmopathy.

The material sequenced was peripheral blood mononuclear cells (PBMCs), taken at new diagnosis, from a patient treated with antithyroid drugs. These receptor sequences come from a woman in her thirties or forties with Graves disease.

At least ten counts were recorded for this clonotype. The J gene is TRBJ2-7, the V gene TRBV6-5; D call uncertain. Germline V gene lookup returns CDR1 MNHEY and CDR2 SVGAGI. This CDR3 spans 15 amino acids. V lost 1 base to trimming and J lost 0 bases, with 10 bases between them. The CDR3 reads CASSYFGSSSYEQYF. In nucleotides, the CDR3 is TGTGCCAGCAGTTACTTCGGGTCGAGCTCCTACGAGCAGTACTTC.

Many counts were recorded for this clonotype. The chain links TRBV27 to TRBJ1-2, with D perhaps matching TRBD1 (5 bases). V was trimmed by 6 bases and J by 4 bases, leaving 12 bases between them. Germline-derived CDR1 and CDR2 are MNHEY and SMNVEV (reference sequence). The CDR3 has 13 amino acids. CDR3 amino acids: CASSPTDTYGYTF. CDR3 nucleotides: TGTGCCAGCAGCCCGACAGATACCTATGGCTACACCTTC.

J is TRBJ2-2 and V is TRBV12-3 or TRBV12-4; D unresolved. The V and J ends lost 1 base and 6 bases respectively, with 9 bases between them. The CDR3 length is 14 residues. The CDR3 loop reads CASSLVSGSGELFF. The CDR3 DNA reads TGTGCCAGCAGTTTAGTATCTGGGTCCGGGGAGCTGTTTTTT.

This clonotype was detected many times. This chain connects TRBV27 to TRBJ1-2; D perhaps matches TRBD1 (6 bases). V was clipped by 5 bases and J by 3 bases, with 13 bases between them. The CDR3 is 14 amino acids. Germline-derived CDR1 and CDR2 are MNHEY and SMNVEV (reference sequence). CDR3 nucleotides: TGTGCCAGCAGTCCCCAGACAGGCGACTATGGCTACACCTTC. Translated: CASSPQTGDYGYTF.

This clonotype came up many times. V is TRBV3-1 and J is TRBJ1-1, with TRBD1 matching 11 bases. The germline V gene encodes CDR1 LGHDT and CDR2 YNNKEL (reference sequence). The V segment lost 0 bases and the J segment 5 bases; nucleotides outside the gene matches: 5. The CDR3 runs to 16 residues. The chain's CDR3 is CASSQDGGTGGTEAFF. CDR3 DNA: TGTGCCAGCAGCCAAGATGGGGGGACAGGGGGGACTGAAGCTTTCTTT.

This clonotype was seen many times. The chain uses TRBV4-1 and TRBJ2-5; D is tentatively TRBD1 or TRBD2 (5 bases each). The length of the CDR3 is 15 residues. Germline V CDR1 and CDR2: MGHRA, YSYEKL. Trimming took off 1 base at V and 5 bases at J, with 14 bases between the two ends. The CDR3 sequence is CASSQAGGWGETQYF. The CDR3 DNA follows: TGCGCCAGCAGCCAAGCTGGGGGATGGGGTGAGACCCAGTACTTC.

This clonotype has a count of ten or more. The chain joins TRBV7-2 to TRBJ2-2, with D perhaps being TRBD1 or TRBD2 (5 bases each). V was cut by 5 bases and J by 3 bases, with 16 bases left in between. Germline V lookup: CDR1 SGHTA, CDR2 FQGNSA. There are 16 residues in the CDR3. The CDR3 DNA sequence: TGTGCCAGCAGCACCGCAGGGAGAGTGGACACCGGGGAGCTGTTTTTT. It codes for CASSTAGRVDTGELFF.

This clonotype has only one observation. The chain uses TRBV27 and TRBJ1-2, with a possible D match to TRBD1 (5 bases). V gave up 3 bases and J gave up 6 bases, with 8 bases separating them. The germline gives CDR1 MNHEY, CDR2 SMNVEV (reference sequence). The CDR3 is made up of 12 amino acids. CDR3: CASSLGGNGYTF. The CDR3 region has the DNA TGTGCCAGCAGTTTGGGGGGAAATGGCTACACCTTC.

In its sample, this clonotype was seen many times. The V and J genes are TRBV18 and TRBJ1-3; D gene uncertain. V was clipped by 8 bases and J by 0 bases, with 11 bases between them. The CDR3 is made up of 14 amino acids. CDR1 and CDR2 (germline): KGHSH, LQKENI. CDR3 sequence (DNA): TGTGCCAGCAGCCCAGCTAACTCTGGAAACACCATATATTTT. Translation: CASSPANSGNTIYF.

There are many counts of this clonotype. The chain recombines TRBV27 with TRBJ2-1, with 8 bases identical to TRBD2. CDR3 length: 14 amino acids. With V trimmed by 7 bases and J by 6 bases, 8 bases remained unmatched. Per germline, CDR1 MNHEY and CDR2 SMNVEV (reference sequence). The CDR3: CASIPSGSVNEQFF. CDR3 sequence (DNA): TGTGCCAGCATCCCAAGCGGGAGTGTCAATGAGCAGTTCTTC.